This TCR beta chain was sequenced during a study of CD8 T cells in Susac syndrome. The V segment lost 5 bases and the J segment 2 bases; nucleotides outside the gene matches: 22. CDR1 MNHNS and CDR2 SASEGT come from the germline V gene. The CDR3 consists of 21 residues. CD8+ and CD4+ blood T cells underwent TCR beta sequencing. The multiple sclerosis controls were treatment-naive patients affected by stable or active relapsing-remitting disease. With random hexamers, roughly 0.45 to 1 ug RNA was reverse transcribed. The immunoSEQ assay covered 54 Vbeta and 13 Jbeta segments for CDR3. From the immunoSEQ multiplex PCR reads, TCRdb called clonotypes with MiXCR, one entry per CDR3 protein. Of about 300,000 distinct CDR3 sequences listed, approximately 85% are singletons.

This chain connects TRBV6-1 to TRBJ1-2; 11 positions agree with TRBD1. Sequencing was carried out using CD8+ T cells from PBMCs. This sequence originates from a human donor with multiple sclerosis. In DNA, the CDR3 is TGTGCCAGCAGTACATTCCCCGGACAGGGGGCCCGAGGCAATCTCAACTATGGCTACACCTTC. This gives the protein CASSTFPGQGARGNLNYGYTF.